This TCR beta chain was captured by sequencing in a study of regulatory T cells in long-lasting Graves disease. At least ten counts were recorded for this clonotype. Its antigen remains unknown. Study conclusions and caveats: Small sample size may have lowered accuracy.

The sample's time point: newly diagnosed GD, antithyroid drugs for less than 3 months. After RNA was extracted from PBMCs, the TCR library was made from it. Combining iRepertoire HTBI primers with Arm-PCR of CDR3 regions, the authors built TCR beta libraries. In the authors' workflow: Samples jointly harbored about 63 TRBV and 12 to 15 TRBJ segments. Each CDR3 protein is one row after TCRdb ran MiXCR on the multiplex PCR reads. The V and J calls were determined by TCRdb, not by the authors. The sample includes about half a million distinct CDR3 sequences, around 11% of them seen just once. Another study also made use of these data, one on T cells in Graves' hyperthyroidism and ophthalmopathy. That report notes: When ophthalmopathy did not progress within 18 months, Graves' hyperthyroidism was considered stable. During a first-round RT-PCR of the TCR CDR3, the HTBI primer set was used.

The TCR was taken from a woman in her twenties or thirties with Graves disease. The material sequenced was peripheral blood mononuclear cells (PBMCs), taken at new diagnosis, from a patient treated with antithyroid drugs.

The CDR3 sequence: CASRIIGERNEQFF. CDR3 in DNA: TGCGCCAGCAGGATAATAGGGGAACGCAATGAGCAGTTCTTC. This sequence joins TRBV10-2 and TRBJ2-1; TRBD1 is a possible D gene (5 bases). Germline values: CDR1 WSHSY, CDR2 SAAADI. Trimming shortened V by 6 bases and J by 6 bases, and 15 bases separated the two germline ends. The CDR3 runs to 14 residues.